The T cell receptor (beta chain) described here comes from a study of cytomegalovirus exposure and HLA in healthy donors. Study-level points and caveats: The authors listed over 150 TCR beta chains as cytomegalovirus-associated.

CDR1 SGHNT and CDR2 YYREEE come from the germline V gene (reference sequence). The CDR3 runs to 14 residues. The V gene lost 2 bases and the J gene lost 4 bases, with 13 bases spanning the gap. TCRdb's table, derived via immunoSEQ multiplex PCR, lists solely in-frame clones and lacks some. The repertoire includes approximately 220,000 clones, 75% to 95% of them detected once, and approximately 0.99% sits in the top ten. As to this clone: Its antigen is not known.

Material: PBMCs. The V and J genes are TRBV5-4 and TRBJ2-7; perhaps TRBD1 as D (6 bases). The receptor's source is a woman younger than 35 in good health and CMV-seronegative. The CDR3 loop reads CASSFEGDIYEQYF. The CDR3 DNA reads TGTGCCAGCAGCTTTGAAGGGGACATTTACGAGCAGTACTTC.